Reported below is one TCR beta chain. The CDR3 totals 13 residues. Germline CDR1 is SGHAT and CDR2 is FQNNGV. The V end lost 3 bases, the J end lost 5 bases, and 8 bases lay between the germline ends. The data are from a study of blood T cell repertoires in COVID-19. Study summary: T cells, B-cell-depleted T cells, or PBMCs provided the cDNA or gDNA that served as material.

TCRdb's table, derived via immunoSEQ multiplex PCR, lists solely in-frame clones and lacks some. The table records approximately 320,000 clones, 75% to 85% of them present only once. This sequence originates from a human donor in a cohort sampled during active COVID-19. The sequenced sample consisted of peripheral blood. The chain links TRBV11-2 to TRBJ2-1; no reliable D call. As DNA, the CDR3 is TGTGCCAGCAGCTTCTCTAGAAACAATGAGCAGTTCTTC. Protein product: CASSFSRNNEQFF. The full variable domain, in which reference TRBV11-2 and TRBJ2-1 provide the parts outside the CDR3, is EAGVAQSPRYKIIEKRQSVAFWCNPISGHATLYWYQQILGQGPKLLIQFQNNGVVDDSQLPKDRFSAERLKGVDSTLKIQPAKLEDSAVYLCASSFSRNNEQFFGPGTRLTVL.